These 26 T cell receptor beta chains were sequenced from one sample in a study of cytomegalovirus exposure and HLA in healthy donors. Repertoires were generated with immunoSEQ multiplex PCR, while TCRdb's copy carries only in-frame clones and drops some. The sample holds about 280,000 clones, around 89% seen once. The specimen was PBMCs. Receptors were obtained from a woman younger than 30 in good health and CMV-seronegative.

This rearrangement joins TRBV10-1 to TRBJ2-7; a weak D match, TRBD2 (6 bases). Germline V gene data show CDR1 as WNHNN and CDR2 as SYGVQD (reference sequence). This CDR3 contains 15 residues. The V gene lost 3 bases and the J gene lost 3 bases, with 15 bases spanning the gap. CDR3 coding DNA: TGCGCCAGCAGTGAAGGCGGGACCCCCGGCTACGAGCAGTACTTC. This sequence encodes CASSEGGTPGYEQYF.

CDR3: CASSFGQGSEKLFF. The CDR3 DNA is TGTGCCAGCAGCTTCGGCCAGGGAAGTGAAAAACTGTTTTTT. The J gene is TRBJ1-4, the V gene TRBV6-1, with D tentatively TRBD1 (5 bases). CDR3 length: 14 residues. With 6 bases removed from V and 7 bases from J, the gap between germline ends came to 15 bases. Germline loops: CDR1 MNHNS, CDR2 SASEGT.

J is TRBJ2-3 and V is TRBV7-2, with TRBD2 identical over 7 bases. The trim removed 4 bases at V and 6 bases at J, leaving 7 bases unmatched. The length of the CDR3 is 14 residues. Per the germline V gene, CDR1 is SGHTA and CDR2 is FQGNSA. The CDR3 DNA follows: TGTGCCAGCAGCTCCGACTATAGCGGGGATACGCAGTATTTT. Protein: CASSSDYSGDTQYF.

The chain links TRBV6-6 to TRBJ2-5, with TRBD1 matching 11 bases. This CDR3 has 14 amino acids. The V gene's germline CDR1 is MNHNY and CDR2 SVGAGI (reference sequence). The ends lost 6 bases at V and 6 bases at J; junction bases unmatched: 6. Here the CDR3 DNA reads TGTGCCAGCAGCCCGGGACAGGGGGAGAAGACCCAGTACTTC. Protein: CASSPGQGEKTQYF.

This clone occurred a few times. V gene TRBV6-5 combines with J gene TRBJ1-3; a possible D gene is TRBD1 (6 bases). Germline CDR1 and CDR2: MNHEY and SVGAGI. Trimming cost V 6 bases and J 3 bases, with 12 bases left between them. CDR3 length equals 14 residues. The CDR3 nucleotides are TGTGCCAGCAGCAAACAGGGCTTTGGAAACACCATATATTTT. The encoded protein is CASSKQGFGNTIYF.

This chain uses TRBV25-1 with TRBJ2-1; D gene unclear. The CDR3 extends over 11 amino acids. The germline CDR1 and CDR2 sequences are MGHDK and SYGVNS. Trimming took off 8 bases at V and 11 bases at J, with 13 bases between the two ends. The CDR3 region is CASGTQAKQFF. CDR3 nucleotides: TGTGCCAGCGGAACTCAGGCGAAGCAGTTCTTC.

V and J are TRBV5-6 and TRBJ2-7, with 8 nucleotides matching TRBD2. Germline trimming cut 4 bases from V and 2 bases from J; bases unmatched to any gene: 8. The CDR3 has 15 amino acids. The germline CDR1 and CDR2 sequences are SGHDT and YYEEEE. CDR3 region: CASSRGTSGPYEQYF. The CDR3 coding sequence is TGTGCCAGCAGCCGGGGCACTAGCGGCCCCTACGAGCAGTACTTC.

As to this clone: A read error may account for a junction end that differs from germline. J is TRBJ1-1 and V is TRBV6-1; D is undetermined. The CDR3 extends over 10 amino acids. Germline assignment: CDR1 MNHNS and CDR2 SASEGT. The CDR3 reads CASSEDEGVF. CDR3 nucleotide sequence: TGTGCCAGCAGTGAAGATGAGGGTGTCTTT.

The chain uses TRBV5-6 and TRBJ2-5, with D perhaps matching TRBD2 (5 bases). The CDR3 runs 15 residues. Germline V CDR1 and CDR2: SGHDT, YYEEEE. Trimming took off 0 bases at V and 1 base at J, with 10 bases between the two ends. CDR3: CASSLAGFGQETQYF. The CDR3 nucleotides read TGTGCCAGCAGCTTGGCGGGGTTTGGCCAAGAGACCCAGTACTTC.

The chain is built from TRBV28 and TRBJ2-7; the match to TRBD2 covers 11 bases. Germline CDR1 and CDR2: MDHEN and SYDVKM. The CDR3 runs 15 residues. Trimming took 9 bases from V and 5 from J; bases not matched to a gene: 12. The CDR3: CASKIAGGPGDEQYF. The CDR3 DNA follows: TGTGCCAGTAAGATAGCGGGAGGGCCCGGCGACGAGCAGTACTTC.

The chain carries TRBV28 and TRBJ1-2; D gene uncertain. Germline V CDR1 and CDR2: MDHEN, SYDVKM. This CDR3 has 14 residues. V shed 7 bases and J shed 7 bases, with 19 bases lying between them. In DNA form, the CDR3 reads TGTGCCAGCACCCTCGATCCCCTTTTAGTTGGCTACACCTTC. Translated, it gives CASTLDPLLVGYTF.

This chain connects TRBV29-1 to TRBJ2-1; 11 nucleotides align to TRBD2. CDR3 size: 17 residues. J lost 0 bases, V lost 6 bases, and 10 bases had no gene match. Germline V lookup: CDR1 SQVTM, CDR2 ANQGSEA. The CDR3 sequence is CSVRLAGGMSSYNEQFF. DNA for the CDR3: TGCAGCGTCCGGTTAGCGGGAGGGATGAGCTCCTACAATGAGCAGTTCTTC.

The chain uses TRBV6-5 and TRBJ1-5; perhaps TRBD1 as D (6 bases). Germline assignment: CDR1 MNHEY and CDR2 SVGAGI. CDR3 length equals 14 residues. V dropped 6 bases and J dropped 2 bases, with 11 bases sitting between them. The CDR3 DNA reads TGTGCCAGCAGCCCATACAGGGGCAATCAGCCCCAGCATTTT. This sequence encodes CASSPYRGNQPQHF.

The chain is built from TRBV29-1 and TRBJ1-1; 8 bases are a match to TRBD1. Germline CDR1 is SQVTM and CDR2 is ANQGSEA. The V gene end was trimmed by 4 bases and the J gene end by 4 bases; junction bases not matched to a gene: 5. This CDR3 spans 13 amino acids. For the CDR3, the DNA is TGCAGCGTTGTCCAGGGGGCGTTCACTGAAGCTTTCTTT. It translates to CSVVQGAFTEAFF.

This clone has only a few counts. J is TRBJ2-1 and V is TRBV5-1, with TRBD2 matching 11 bases. Germline lookup yields CDR1 SGHRS and CDR2 YFSETQ. The junction had 7 bases not matched to a gene; V was cut back by 3 bases and J by 2 bases. The CDR3 is made up of 17 amino acids. In nucleotides, the CDR3 is TGCGCCAGCAGCTCCCTCGATAGCGGGAGGGCCTACAATGAGCAGTTCTTC. Translating it yields CASSSLDSGRAYNEQFF.

The chain joins TRBV18 to TRBJ2-1; TRBD1 aligns across 8 bases. The CDR3 length is 15 residues. Germline values: CDR1 KGHSH, CDR2 LQKENI. V trimming: 3 bases; J trimming: 6 bases; junction bases outside the gene matches: 7. CDR3 residues: CASSPATGGINEQFF. The CDR3 region has the DNA TGTGCCAGCTCACCCGCAACAGGGGGGATCAATGAGCAGTTCTTC.

CDR3 sequence: CASSYPPAEGRGEQFF. The CDR3 coding sequence is TGTGCCAGCAGTTACCCTCCAGCGGAGGGGCGGGGTGAGCAGTTCTTC. This chain links TRBV25-1 with TRBJ2-1; D is perhaps TRBD2 (6 bases). This CDR3 comprises 16 residues. Germline V CDR1 and CDR2: MGHDK, SYGVNS. V gave up 5 bases and J gave up 9 bases, with 23 bases separating them.

The chain uses TRBV5-1 and TRBJ2-6, with 8 bases aligning to TRBD1. Germline V CDR1 and CDR2: SGHRS, YFSETQ. V was pared by 4 bases and J by 2 bases, with 2 bases of the junction left unmatched. This CDR3 comprises 15 residues. CDR3 region: CASSAGGAGANVLTF. The CDR3 DNA reads as TGCGCCAGCAGCGCAGGGGGCGCTGGGGCCAACGTCCTGACTTTC.

The chain is built from TRBV19 and TRBJ2-2; 7 bases are shared with TRBD2. The CDR3 is made up of 14 amino acids. V gave up 7 bases and J gave up 3 bases; unmatched junction bases: 5. Per the germline V gene, CDR1 is LNHDA and CDR2 is SQIVND (reference sequence). The CDR3 is CASKAGEDTGELFF. In DNA, the CDR3 is TGTGCCAGTAAGGCGGGAGAGGACACCGGGGAGCTGTTTTTT.

This CDR3 is CASSFAGAVGGYTF. The CDR3 coding sequence is TGTGCCAGCAGCTTTGCGGGGGCAGTCGGTGGCTACACCTTC. This chain uses TRBV5-6 with TRBJ1-2; weak D call: TRBD1 (6 bases). This CDR3 spans 14 amino acids. Germline values: CDR1 SGHDT, CDR2 YYEEEE. The V and J ends lost 2 bases and 7 bases respectively, with 15 bases between them. Filled out from reference TRBV5-6 and TRBJ1-2, the complete variable domain reads DAGVTQSPTHLIKTRGQQVTLRCSPKSGHDTVSWYQQALGQGPQFIFQYYEEEERQRGNFPDRFSGHQFPNYSSELNVNALLLGDSALYLCASSFAGAVGGYTFGSGTRLTVV.

The count of this clone is one. The rearrangement uses TRBV10-3 and TRBJ2-1, with 8 bases fitting TRBD1. After removal of 5 bases from V and 4 bases from J, the junction contained 10 bases not matched to a gene. Germline values: CDR1 ENHRY, CDR2 SYGVKD. The CDR3 sequence is 16 residues long. The CDR3 DNA follows: TGTGCCATCAGTAAAAATCCGGGACAGGAGTACAATGAGCAGTTCTTC. Its translation: CAISKNPGQEYNEQFF.

This rearrangement joins TRBV19 to TRBJ1-2, with D possibly TRBD1 on 6 matching bases. The CDR3 totals 13 residues. In germline, CDR1 is LNHDA, CDR2 SQIVND (reference sequence). Deletions cut 0 bases from V and 6 bases from J, with 8 bases between. CDR3 loop: CASSIDRGNGYTF. The CDR3 nucleotides are TGTGCCAGTAGTATAGACAGGGGAAATGGCTACACCTTC.

The rearrangement links TRBV28 to TRBJ2-7; the match to TRBD2 covers 7 bases. Trimming took 2 bases from V and 3 from J; bases not matched to a gene: 10. The CDR3 covers 16 residues. Per the germline V gene, CDR1 is MDHEN and CDR2 is SYDVKM. This CDR3 is CASSLASGNRGYEQYF. The CDR3 DNA sequence: TGTGCCAGCAGTTTAGCTAGCGGCAACCGAGGCTACGAGCAGTACTTC.

The V and J genes are TRBV5-1 and TRBJ2-7; 11 bases are a match to TRBD2. Trimming took 6 bases from V and 3 from J; bases not matched to a gene: 11. Germline assignment: CDR1 SGHRS and CDR2 YFSETQ. This CDR3 is built from 16 residues. CDR3: CASNDWAGTSGYEQYF. For the CDR3, the DNA is TGCGCCAGCAATGATTGGGCCGGGACTAGCGGCTACGAGCAGTACTTC.

The V and J genes are TRBV4-1 and TRBJ2-7, with a tentative D call TRBD1 (6 bases). V dropped 1 base and J dropped 3 bases, with 7 bases sitting between them. The CDR3 has 13 amino acids. In germline, CDR1 is MGHRA, CDR2 YSYEKL. The CDR3 nucleotides are TGCGCCAGCAGCCAAGCGGACAGCTACGAGCAGTACTTC. Translated, it gives CASSQADSYEQYF.

This chain uses TRBV6-5 with TRBJ2-5; TRBD1 matches 9 bases. The CDR3 loop spans 16 amino acids. Germline V lookup: CDR1 MNHEY, CDR2 SVGAGI. V shed 0 bases, J shed 4 bases, and the junction held 6 bases outside the gene matches. CDR3 coding DNA: TGTGCCAGCAGTTACTCGAAGACAGGGGGAGTAGAGACCCAGTACTTC. Translating it yields CASSYSKTGGVETQYF.